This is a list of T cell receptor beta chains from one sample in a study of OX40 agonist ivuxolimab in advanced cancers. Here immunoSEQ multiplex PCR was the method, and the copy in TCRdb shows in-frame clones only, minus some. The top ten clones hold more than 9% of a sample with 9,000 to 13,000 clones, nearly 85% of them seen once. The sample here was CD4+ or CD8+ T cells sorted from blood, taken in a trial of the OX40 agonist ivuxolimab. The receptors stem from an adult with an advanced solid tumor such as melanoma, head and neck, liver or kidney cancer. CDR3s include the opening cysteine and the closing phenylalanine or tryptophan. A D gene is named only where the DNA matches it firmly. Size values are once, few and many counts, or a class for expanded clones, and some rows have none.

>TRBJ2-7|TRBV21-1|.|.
TGTGCCAGCAGCAAAGTAGGACGGAGCGTAAAACCCTACGAGCAGTACTTC
CASSKVGRSVKPYEQYF
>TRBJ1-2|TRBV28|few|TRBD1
TGTGCCGGAGGGGACAGGGGGCACTCTGGCTACACCTTC
CAGGDRGHSGYTF
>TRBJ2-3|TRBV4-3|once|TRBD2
TGCGCCAGCAGCTACGGACTAGGCCCAGATACGCAGTATTTT
CASSYGLGPDTQYF
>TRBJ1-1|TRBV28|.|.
TGTGCCAGCATCCTGGAGACGGGTAGAACTGAAGCTTTCTTT
CASILETGRTEAFF
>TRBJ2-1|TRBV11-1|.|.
TGTGCCAGCAGCTTATCGTTGGCCGCCAGGGCTAATGAGCAGTTCTTC
CASSLSLAARANEQFF
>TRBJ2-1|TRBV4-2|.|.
TGTGCCAGCAGCCAAGATTTGATAGATGAGCAGTTCTTC
CASSQDLIDEQFF
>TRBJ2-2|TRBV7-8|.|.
TGTGCCAGCAGCCAACGGGGCCGGAACACCGGGGAGCTGTTTTTT
CASSQRGRNTGELFF
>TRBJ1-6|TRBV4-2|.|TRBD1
TGTGCCAGCAGCCAAGAGGGACAGGGAGGGAATTCACCCCTCCACTTT
CASSQEGQGGNSPLHF
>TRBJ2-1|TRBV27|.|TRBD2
TGTGCCAGCAAGCGGGACCAAAGCTCCTACAATGAGCAGTTCTTC
CASKRDQSSYNEQFF
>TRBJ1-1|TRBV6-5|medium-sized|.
TGTGCCAGCAGCTTGGGACCCTTGATGAACACTGAAGCTTTCTTT
CASSLGPLMNTEAFF
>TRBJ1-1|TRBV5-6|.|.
TGTGCCAGCAGCCTGCCGTCGGCGGGGGAGGCTGAAGCTTTCTTT
CASSLPSAGEAEAFF
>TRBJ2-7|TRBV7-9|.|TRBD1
TGTGCCAGCAGCTCCGGGACAGGGAACTACGAGCAGTACTTC
CASSSGTGNYEQYF
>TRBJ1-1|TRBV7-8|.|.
TGTGCCAGCAGCTTAGCGCTTTCAAGGTGGGCTTTCTTT
CASSLALSRWAFF
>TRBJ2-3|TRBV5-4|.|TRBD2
TGTGCCAGCAGCGGCGGATTAGCGGGAGGGCCGAGAGATACGCAGTATTTT
CASSGGLAGGPRDTQYF
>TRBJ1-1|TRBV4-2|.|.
TGTGCCAGCAGATCTAGGGAGAACACTGAAGCTTTCTTT
CASRSRENTEAFF
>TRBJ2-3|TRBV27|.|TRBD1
TGTGCCAGCAGTTTACAGGGGGCCACAGATACGCAGTATTTT
CASSLQGATDTQYF
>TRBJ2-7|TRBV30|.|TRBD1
TGTGCCTCTACGGGACAGGGACTCTACGAGCAGTACTTC
CASTGQGLYEQYF
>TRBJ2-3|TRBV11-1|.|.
TGTGCCAGCAGCTCCGGAGGTAGCGATACGCAGTATTTT
CASSSGGSDTQYF
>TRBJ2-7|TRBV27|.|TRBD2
TGTGCCAGCAGTTATATGTTCCCGACGACTAGCCATACGCCCTACGAGCAGTACTTC
CASSYMFPTTSHTPYEQYF
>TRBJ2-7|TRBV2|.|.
TGTGCCAGCGAACCGGTCTACCGATACGAGCAGTACTTC
CASEPVYRYEQYF
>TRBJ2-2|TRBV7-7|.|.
TGTGCTAGCAGCTTAGCGACCCCCGGGGAGCTGTTTTTT
CASSLATPGELFF
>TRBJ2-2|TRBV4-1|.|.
TGCGCCAGCAGCCTTGGACACTCGAACACCGGGGAGCTGTTTTTT
CASSLGHSNTGELFF
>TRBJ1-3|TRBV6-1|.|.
TGTGCCAGCAGTGAACGGGAATACACCATATATTTT
CASSEREYTIYF
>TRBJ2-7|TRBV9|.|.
TGTGCCAGCAGCCCAAACTGGGGGTACGAGCAGTACTTC
CASSPNWGYEQYF
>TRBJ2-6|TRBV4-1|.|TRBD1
TGCGCCAGCAGCCAAGGAATTGGGACAGGGGCTTTTACCTCTGGGGCCAACGTCCTGACTTTC
CASSQGIGTGAFTSGANVLTF
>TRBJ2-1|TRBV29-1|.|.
TGCAGCGTTGCCGGGAGTACCCTCAATGAGCAGTTCTTC
CSVAGSTLNEQFF
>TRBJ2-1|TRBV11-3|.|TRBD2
TGTGCCAGCAGCTTAACTAGCGGGAGTCTCAATGAGCAGTTCTTC
CASSLTSGSLNEQFF
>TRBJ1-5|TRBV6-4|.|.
TGTGCCAGCAGTGTCGCAAATTGGCCCCAGCATTTT
CASSVANWPQHF
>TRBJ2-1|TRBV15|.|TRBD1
TGTGCCACCAGCAGAGATTGGAGGGTGGAACAGGGGGACAATGAGCAGTTCTTC
CATSRDWRVEQGDNEQFF
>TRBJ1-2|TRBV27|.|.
TGTGCCAGCAGTTTAGGGGGGGCAACGAGGGGCTACACCTTC
CASSLGGATRGYTF
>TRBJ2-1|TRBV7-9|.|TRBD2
TGTGCCAGCAGTCCTACTAGCGGAGGCTACAATGAGCAGTTCTTC
CASSPTSGGYNEQFF
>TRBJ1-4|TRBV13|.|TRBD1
TGTGCCAGCAGCTCGACAAACAGGGGGCTGAGTGAAAAACTGTTTTTT
CASSSTNRGLSEKLFF
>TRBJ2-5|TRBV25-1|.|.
TGTGCCAGCAGCCCCGGGCAGACCCAGTACTTC
CASSPGQTQYF
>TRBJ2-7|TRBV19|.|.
TGTGCCAGTAGTATTAACCCCTACGAGCAGTACTTC
CASSINPYEQYF
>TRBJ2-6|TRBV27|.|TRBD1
TGTGCCAGCAGTTTAGCTACAGGGGTTCCCTCTGGGGCCAACGTCCTGACTTTC
CASSLATGVPSGANVLTF
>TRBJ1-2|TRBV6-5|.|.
TGTGCCAGCAGGACAGAGAACTATGGCTACACCTTC
CASRTENYGYTF
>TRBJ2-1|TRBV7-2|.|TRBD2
TGTGCCAGCAGCCTACTAGCGGGAGGGCCGGGTGAGCAGTTCTTC
CASSLLAGGPGEQFF
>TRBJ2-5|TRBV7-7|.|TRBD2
TGTGCTAGTGGGACTAGCGGGGCCCAAGAGACCCAGTACTTC
CASGTSGAQETQYF
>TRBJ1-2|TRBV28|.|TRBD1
TGTGCCAGTGGGGACAGGGGGCATGGAGGCTACACCTTC
CASGDRGHGGYTF
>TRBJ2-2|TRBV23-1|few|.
TGCGCCAGCAGTCAATTGGGGACTTCGAACACCGGGGAGCTGTTTTTT
CASSQLGTSNTGELFF
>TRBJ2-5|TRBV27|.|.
TGTGCCAGCAGTTCCGGGGAGACCCAGTACTTC
CASSSGETQYF
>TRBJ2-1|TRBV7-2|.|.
TGTGCCAGCAGCTTATACCAGACTGGAGCTGAGCAGTTCTTC
CASSLYQTGAEQFF
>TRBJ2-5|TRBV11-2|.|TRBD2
TGTGCCAGCAGCTTATTAATAGCGGGAGTCCAAGAGACCCAGTACTTC
CASSLLIAGVQETQYF